This TCR beta chain was documented in a study of glioma-infiltrating T cells after dendritic cell vaccination. This CDR3 has 15 amino acids. J lost 2 bases, V lost 4 bases, and 8 bases had no gene match. Germline CDR1 SGHKS, CDR2 YYEKEE (reference sequence). The repertoire was sequenced with immunoSEQ multiplex PCR; TCRdb's copy has only in-frame clones and lacks some. The sample shows approximately 50,000 clones, 85% to 90% of them seen only once. Time point given: after dendritic cell vaccination, including at tumor progression/relapse. The material sequenced was blood, taken after dendritic cell vaccination. This receptor was obtained from a human donor with glioblastoma. The chain uses TRBV5-5 and TRBJ2-5; 7 bases agree with TRBD2. CDR3 protein: CASSRGEGRQETQYF. The CDR3 region has the DNA TGTGCCAGCAGCCGAGGGGAGGGAAGGCAAGAGACCCAGTACTTC. Together with reference TRBV5-5 and TRBJ2-5, the CDR3 gives the full variable domain: DAGVTQSPTHLIKTRGQQVTLRCSPISGHKSVSWYQQVLGQGPQFIFQYYEKEERGRGNFPDRFSARQFPNYSSELNVNALLLGDSALYLCASSRGEGRQETQYFGPGTRLLVL.